Shown below are 21 T cell receptor beta chains from a single sample sequenced in a study of cytomegalovirus exposure and HLA in healthy donors. Primers included in the PCR were 60 Vbeta and 13 Jbeta primers. The repertoire was sequenced with immunoSEQ multiplex PCR; TCRdb's copy has only in-frame clones and lacks some. The sample consists of some 140,000 clones, 60% to 80% of them appearing once. The sequencing input was PBMCs. Receptor source: a young man in good health and CMV-seropositive.

This chain links TRBV5-1 with TRBJ2-1; D is ambiguous. The CDR3 consists of 13 residues. Germline values: CDR1 SGHRS, CDR2 YFSETQ. The germline V and J ends were trimmed by 0 bases and 6 bases, with 7 bases remaining between them. This CDR3 is CASSLAILNEQFF. The CDR3, as DNA: TGCGCCAGCAGCTTGGCTATACTCAATGAGCAGTTCTTC.

This clone showed up just a few times. The V and J genes are TRBV2 and TRBJ2-7; 12 bases are shared with TRBD2. Per the germline V gene, CDR1 is SNHLY and CDR2 is FYNNEI. With 6 bases clipped from V and 3 bases from J, the junction kept 3 bases outside the gene matches. The CDR3 is made up of 14 amino acids. The CDR3 bases are TGTGCCAGCAGACTAGCGGGAGGTCTCTACGAGCAGTACTTC. Translation gives CASRLAGGLYEQYF.

The chain carries TRBV30 and TRBJ2-7; 16 nucleotides agree with TRBD2. In germline, CDR1 is GTSNPN, CDR2 SVGIG (reference sequence). This CDR3 has 14 amino acids. Germline trimming cut 8 bases from V and 2 bases from J; bases unmatched to any gene: 3. CDR3 DNA: TGTGCCGGGACTAGCGGGAGGGCCACCTACGAGCAGTACTTC. The encoded protein is CAGTSGRATYEQYF.

The chain couples TRBV25-1 to TRBJ1-2, with D perhaps matching TRBD1 (5 bases). The V and J ends lost 3 bases and 4 bases respectively, with 15 bases between them. This CDR3 has 15 residues. The germline V gene has CDR1 MGHDK and CDR2 SYGVNS. CDR3 loop: CASSDFPGEIYGYTF. The CDR3 DNA reads TGTGCCAGCAGTGACTTTCCGGGGGAGATCTATGGCTACACCTTC.

This rearrangement joins TRBV5-1 to TRBJ1-1; no firm D call. With 0 bases removed from V and 1 base from J, the gap between germline ends came to 7 bases. The CDR3 totals 14 residues. Germline-derived CDR1 and CDR2 are SGHRS and YFSETQ. The chain's CDR3 is CASSLAGRNTEAFF. The CDR3 DNA sequence: TGCGCCAGCAGCTTGGCCGGGAGGAACACTGAAGCTTTCTTT. The full variable domain, with the rest looked up from reference TRBV5-1 and TRBJ1-1, is KAGVTQTPRYLIKTRGQQVTLSCSPISGHRSVSWYQQTPGQGLQFLFEYFSETQRNKGNFPGRFSGRQFSNSRSEMNVSTLELGDSALYLCASSLAGRNTEAFFGQGTRLTVV.

The chain carries TRBV25-1 and TRBJ2-6; D is unresolved. The germline V gene has CDR1 MGHDK and CDR2 SYGVNS. CDR3 length: 14 residues. V was trimmed by 2 bases and J by 0 bases, leaving 2 bases between them. The chain's CDR3 is CASSERSGANVLTF. CDR3 nucleotides: TGTGCCAGCAGTGAACGCTCTGGGGCCAACGTCCTGACTTTC.

The V call is TRBV6-5, the J call TRBJ1-1; 7 nucleotides match TRBD1. The CDR3 has 15 amino acids. Germline V gives CDR1 MNHEY, CDR2 SVGAGI. The ends lost 0 bases at V and 0 bases at J; junction bases unmatched: 1. The CDR3, as DNA: TGTGCCAGCAGTTACTCGGACAGGCTGAACACTGAAGCTTTCTTT. This encodes CASSYSDRLNTEAFF.

This rearrangement joins TRBV2 to TRBJ2-5, with D perhaps matching TRBD1 (5 bases). The J call may be mistaken, given a closer DNA end match to TRBJ2-7. Looked up from germline, CDR1 is SNHLY and CDR2 is FYNNEI. This CDR3 region has 11 residues. The CDR3 reads CASSRVDEQYF. CDR3 DNA: TGTGCCAGCAGCAGGGTCGACGAGCAGTACTTC.

This sequence joins TRBV7-8 and TRBJ2-5; 11 bases match TRBD1. Near its end, the DNA agrees better with TRBJ2-7, so the J call may be wrong. The germline V gene encodes CDR1 SGHVS and CDR2 FQNEAQ. CDR3 size: 15 residues. Here the CDR3 DNA reads TGTGCCAGCAGCTTAACCCGGACAGGGGGCGGCGAGCAGTACTTC. Its protein is CASSLTRTGGGEQYF.

The chain has TRBV18 and TRBJ1-1; the D gene is possibly TRBD1 (5 bases). The CDR3 has 14 residues. Germline loops: CDR1 KGHSH, CDR2 LQKENI. The V and J ends lost 6 bases and 0 bases respectively, with 11 bases between them. CDR3 protein: CASSPGGLNTEAFF. The CDR3 DNA reads as TGTGCCAGCTCCCCCGGGGGTTTGAACACTGAAGCTTTCTTT.

The chain recombines TRBV29-1 with TRBJ2-7, with D perhaps TRBD2 (7 bases). The CDR3 is made up of 13 amino acids. The V end lost 7 bases, the J end lost 0 bases, and 13 bases lay between the germline ends. Germline CDR1 and CDR2: SQVTM and ANQGSEA. DNA of the CDR3: TGCAGCGGGGGGAGGGGGATCTCCTACGAGCAGTACTTC. Amino acids: CSGGRGISYEQYF.

CDR3 sequence (DNA): TGTGCCAGCAGCGAGACCGACGGGACAGGGCAAAACGAGCAGTACTTC. Translation gives CASSETDGTGQNEQYF. The chain couples TRBV9 to TRBJ2-5; 9 nucleotides agree with TRBD1. The end of the DNA aligns better with TRBJ2-7, so the J call may be wrong. This CDR3 spans 16 amino acids. CDR1 and CDR2 (germline): SGDLS, YYNGEE.

The chain is built from TRBV27 and TRBJ2-7; 15 bases fit TRBD2. The V segment lost 4 bases and the J segment 1 base; nucleotides outside the gene matches: 2. The CDR3 is made up of 16 amino acids. Germline lookup yields CDR1 MNHEY and CDR2 SMNVEV (reference sequence). The CDR3 DNA follows: TGTGCCAGCAGTTCCGGGACTAGCGGGAGGTCCTACGAGCAGTACTTC. It codes for CASSSGTSGRSYEQYF.

The chain couples TRBV27 to TRBJ2-7; tentative D call: TRBD1 (6 bases). V was cut by 6 bases and J by 0 bases, with 12 bases left in between. This CDR3 comprises 14 residues. Germline V lookup: CDR1 MNHEY, CDR2 SMNVEV (reference sequence). CDR3 sequence reads: CASRKGQISYEQYF. DNA for the CDR3: TGTGCCAGCAGAAAAGGACAGATCTCCTACGAGCAGTACTTC.

The rearrangement uses TRBV7-6 and TRBJ1-2; TRBD1 matches 10 bases. Germline CDR1 and CDR2: SGHVS and FNYEAQ. J gave up 8 bases and V 5 bases, and 8 bases lay outside the gene matches. CDR3 length equals 14 residues. The CDR3 sequence is CASSGDRGHRGYTF. CDR3 DNA sequence: TGTGCCAGCAGCGGCGACAGGGGGCACCGAGGCTACACCTTC.

V usage is TRBV29-1 and J usage is TRBJ2-5; 10 bases fit TRBD1. Germline values: CDR1 SQVTM, CDR2 ANQGSEA. The CDR3 loop spans 13 amino acids. Trimming cost V 4 bases and J 5 bases; bases outside gene matches: 4. The CDR3 bases are TGCAGCGTTGGACAGGGGGCCGGTGAGACCCAGTACTTC. Translated: CSVGQGAGETQYF.

J is TRBJ1-1 and V is TRBV28, with D hard to call. The CDR3 covers 11 residues. V lost 6 bases and J lost 5, with 7 bases in between. CDR1 is MDHEN, CDR2 SYDVKM, per germline. CDR3: CASSVTTEAFF. CDR3 DNA: TGTGCCAGCAGCGTCACAACTGAAGCTTTCTTT.

The gene calls are TRBV6-1 and TRBJ2-3, with TRBD2 matching 9 bases. The ends lost 8 bases at V and 4 bases at J; junction bases unmatched: 10. Germline V lookup: CDR1 MNHNS, CDR2 SASEGT. The CDR3 runs to 15 residues. The CDR3 DNA is TGTGCCAGCCATTTGGGCGGGAGGGCCCCAGATACGCAGTATTTT. Translated: CASHLGGRAPDTQYF.

CDR3 DNA: TGTGCCAGCAGTCTACAGGGGTGGTCCTACGAGCAGTACTTC. Its translation is CASSLQGWSYEQYF. The chain recombines TRBV28 with TRBJ2-5; TRBD1 agrees at 7 bases. Matching the DNA end better, TRBJ2-7 makes the J call doubtful. In germline, CDR1 is MDHEN, CDR2 SYDVKM. The CDR3 has 14 residues.

The J gene is TRBJ2-2, the V gene TRBV7-2; TRBD2 aligns across 9 bases. V dropped 2 bases and J dropped 6; count of bases not matched to a gene: 7. The CDR3 spans 16 residues. From germline, CDR1 is SGHTA and CDR2 FQGNSA. In nucleotides, the CDR3 is TGTGCCAGCAGCTTACGGCTTGCGGGAGGGGCCGGGGAGCTGTTTTTT. Translation: CASSLRLAGGAGELFF.

The J gene is TRBJ1-2, the V gene TRBV15; 9 bases fit TRBD1. The V and J ends lost 2 bases and 7 bases, in that order; junction bases with no gene match: 8. This CDR3 is built from 15 residues. Germline V gives CDR1 LNHNV, CDR2 YYDKDF (reference sequence). For the CDR3, the DNA is TGTGCCACCAGCAGATCCGGGACAGGGTCGTCTGGCTACACCTTC. This translates into CATSRSGTGSSGYTF. The full variable domain, completed using reference TRBV15 and TRBJ1-2, is DAMVIQNPRYQVTQFGKPVTLSCSQTLNHNVMYWYQQKSSQAPKLLFHYYDKDFNNEADTPDNFQSRRPNTSFCFLDIRSPGLGDTAMYLCATSRSGTGSSGYTFGSGTRLTVV.